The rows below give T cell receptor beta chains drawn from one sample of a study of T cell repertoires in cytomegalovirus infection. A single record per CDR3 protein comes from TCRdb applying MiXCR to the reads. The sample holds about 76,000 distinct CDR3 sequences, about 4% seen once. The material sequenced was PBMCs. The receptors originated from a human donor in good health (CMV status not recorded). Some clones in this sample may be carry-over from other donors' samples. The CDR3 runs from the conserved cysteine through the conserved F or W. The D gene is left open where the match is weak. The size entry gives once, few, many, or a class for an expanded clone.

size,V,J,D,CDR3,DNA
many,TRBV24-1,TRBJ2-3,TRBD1,CATSDSRGGRVGTDTQYF,TGTGCCACCAGTGATTCCCGAGGGGGCAGGGTAGGAACAGATACGCAGTATTTT
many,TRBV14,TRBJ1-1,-,CASSHRSRGAEAFF,TGTGCCAGCAGCCATAGGTCTCGGGGAGCTGAAGCTTTCTTT
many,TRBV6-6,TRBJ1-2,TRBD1,CASTTGGHGYTF,TGTGCCAGCACCACAGGGGGCCATGGCTACACCTTC
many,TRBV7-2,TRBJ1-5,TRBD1,CASSPLTGSTQHF,TGTGCCAGCAGCCCCCTGACAGGGTCAACCCAGCATTTT
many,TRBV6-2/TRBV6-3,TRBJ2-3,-,CASSYISTDTQYF,TGTGCCAGCAGTTACATATCCACAGATACGCAGTATTTT
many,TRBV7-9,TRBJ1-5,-,CASSRGQNNQPQHF,TGTGCCAGCAGCCGAGGACAGAACAATCAGCCCCAGCATTTT
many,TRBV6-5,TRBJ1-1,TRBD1,CATQEQTGFGEAFF,TGTGCCACCCAAGAACAGACAGGGTTTGGTGAAGCTTTCTTT
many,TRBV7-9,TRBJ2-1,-,CASSPSRQALSYNEQFF,TGTGCCAGCAGCCCGAGCCGACAGGCGCTCTCCTACAATGAGCAGTTCTTC
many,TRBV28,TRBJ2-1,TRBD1,CASSSSRTGFHHEQFF,TGTGCCAGCAGTTCCTCCAGGACAGGTTTCCATCATGAGCAGTTCTTC
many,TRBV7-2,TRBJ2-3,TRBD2,CASSLGQRGSNTDTQYF,TGTGCCAGCAGCTTAGGCCAGCGGGGGAGCAACACAGATACGCAGTATTTT